This T cell receptor (beta chain) was identified in a study of T cells in Graves' hyperthyroidism and ophthalmopathy. This CDR3 has 13 residues. CDR1 and CDR2 (germline): MDHEN, SYDVKM. V gave up 3 bases and J gave up 8 bases, with 13 bases separating them. Amplification of TCR beta CDR3 regions used RNA as the template. First-round RT-PCR of the TCR CDR3 relied on the HTBI primer set. TCRdb itself ran the multiplex PCR reads through MiXCR, one entry per CDR3 protein. The table records about 530,000 distinct CDR3 sequences, approximately 17% of them present only once. In its sample, this clonotype was seen many times.

The sample consisted of blood. This chain joins TRBV28 and TRBJ1-2; D is unresolved. This receptor was obtained from a woman aged 18-30 years with Graves' ophthalmopathy. The DNA of the CDR3 is TGTGCCAGCAGTTTGGGAAGAGGTCGCGGCTACACCTTC. Encoded protein: CASSLGRGRGYTF.